A single sample gave rise to the 21 T cell receptor beta chains below, sequenced in a study of T cells after yellow fever vaccination. TCRdb used MiXCR to reprocess the 5' RACE reads, holding one entry per CDR3 protein. The repertoire holds tens of thousands of distinct CDR3 sequences, with over 6% as singletons. The sample consisted of CD8+ T cells sorted from PBMCs, taken roughly 46 days after the first yellow fever vaccination. The receptors shown here come from a young man who received the YFV17D yellow fever vaccine.

This clonotype showed up many times. The chain joins TRBV10-3 to TRBJ1-6; 7 bases agree with TRBD1. The length of the CDR3 is 14 residues. After removal of 2 bases from V and 9 bases from J, the junction contained 4 bases not matched to a gene. Per germline, CDR1 ENHRY and CDR2 SYGVKD. DNA for the CDR3: TGTGCCATCAGTGAGAGGGGGCTGGGTTCACCCCTCCACTTT. The encoded protein is CAISERGLGSPLHF.

The V call is TRBV7-9, the J call TRBJ2-1; D remains unclear. Germline assignment: CDR1 SEHNR and CDR2 FQNEAQ (reference sequence). CDR3 length equals 11 residues. The ends were cut back, 5 bases at V and 8 bases at J, with 7 bases in the middle. The CDR3 nucleotides are TGTGCCAGCAGCCTCGAGGATGAGCAGTTCTTC. This gives the protein CASSLEDEQFF.

This clonotype was seen repeatedly, ten times or more. The chain is built from TRBV27 and TRBJ2-1; D is undetermined. The CDR3 contains 14 residues. The ends were cut back, 0 bases at V and 9 bases at J, with 12 bases in the middle. Germline V CDR1 and CDR2: MNHEY, SMNVEV (reference sequence). The CDR3 region is CASSLSPLNREQFF. DNA of the CDR3: TGTGCCAGCAGTTTATCTCCCCTAAATCGTGAGCAGTTCTTC.

This clonotype was observed at least ten times. This sequence joins TRBV19 and TRBJ1-5; TRBD1 aligns across 9 bases. Germline V gene lookup returns CDR1 LNHDA and CDR2 SQIVND (reference sequence). CDR3 length equals 17 residues. J was trimmed by 0 bases and V by 9 bases; bases with no gene match: 12. CDR3 residues: CARATPGTGNSNQPQHF. CDR3 sequence (DNA): TGTGCCAGGGCAACCCCCGGGACAGGGAATAGCAATCAGCCCCAGCATTTT.

This clonotype was seen at least ten times. The chain carries TRBV4-2 and TRBJ1-5, with 8 nucleotides matching TRBD1. The germline V gene encodes CDR1 LGHNA and CDR2 YNFKEQ. Germline trimming cut 2 bases from V and 6 bases from J; bases unmatched to any gene: 3. The length of the CDR3 is 14 residues. The CDR3 sequence: CASSQLTGVQPQHF. The CDR3 DNA is TGTGCCAGCAGCCAACTGACAGGGGTTCAGCCCCAGCATTTT.

In its sample, this clonotype was seen many times. This sequence joins TRBV6-2 or TRBV6-3 and TRBJ2-2; D not certain. CDR1 MNHEY and CDR2 SVGEGT come from the germline V gene. The CDR3 is 13 amino acids. Trimming removed 4 bases at V and 7 bases at J, with 10 bases between. CDR3 nucleotide sequence: TGTGCCAGCAGTTCCCTCTTCGGCGGGGAGCTGTTTTTT. As protein: CASSSLFGGELFF.

The chain employs TRBV7-3 and TRBJ2-6; TRBD2 aligns across 7 bases. Germline lookup yields CDR1 SGHTA and CDR2 FQGTGA. CDR3 size: 14 residues. J lost 8 bases, V lost 5 bases, and 6 bases had no gene match. The DNA of the CDR3 is TGTGCCAGCAGCCCCGACGGGACTACCAACGTCCTGACTTTC. This gives the protein CASSPDGTTNVLTF.

This clonotype has at least ten counts. The chain carries TRBV5-5 and TRBJ2-7; the D gene is possibly TRBD1 (6 bases). Trimming took 4 bases from V and 3 from J, leaving 11 bases between them. Germline assignment: CDR1 SGHKS and CDR2 YYEKEE (reference sequence). The CDR3 length is 13 residues. This chain's CDR3 is CASSPPGVYEQYF. In DNA, the CDR3 is TGTGCCAGCAGCCCACCAGGGGTCTACGAGCAGTACTTC.

This clonotype occurred many times. The chain links TRBV11-2 to TRBJ2-3, with 10 bases matching TRBD2. The trim removed 5 bases at V and 0 bases at J, leaving 20 bases unmatched. Germline lookup yields CDR1 SGHAT and CDR2 FQNNGV. This CDR3 is built from 21 residues. The CDR3 here is CASSGRTVWVAGGPSTDTQYF. In DNA, the CDR3 is TGTGCCAGCAGCGGACGGACCGTATGGGTAGCGGGGGGCCCCAGCACAGATACGCAGTATTTT. The entire variable domain, with the rest obtained from reference TRBV11-2 and TRBJ2-3, is as follows: EAGVAQSPRYKIIEKRQSVAFWCNPISGHATLYWYQQILGQGPKLLIQFQNNGVVDDSQLPKDRFSAERLKGVDSTLKIQPAKLEDSAVYLCASSGRTVWVAGGPSTDTQYFGPGTRLTVL.

This sequence joins TRBV11-2 and TRBJ2-2; a weak D match, TRBD2 (5 bases). CDR1 is SGHAT and CDR2 is FQNNGV in the germline V gene. V lost 5 bases, J lost 9 bases, and 10 bases lay in between. CDR3 length equals 12 residues. CDR3 protein: CASSLGGRELFF. The CDR3 nucleotides read TGTGCCAGCAGCCTCGGAGGACGGGAGCTGTTTTTT. The full variable domain, rest sourced from reference TRBV11-2 and TRBJ2-2, is EAGVAQSPRYKIIEKRQSVAFWCNPISGHATLYWYQQILGQGPKLLIQFQNNGVVDDSQLPKDRFSAERLKGVDSTLKIQPAKLEDSAVYLCASSLGGRELFFGEGSRLTVL.

The chain uses TRBV9 and TRBJ2-1, with 8 bases identical to TRBD2. Germline loops: CDR1 SGDLS, CDR2 YYNGEE. V lost 2 bases and J lost 3; bases outside the gene matches: 4. The CDR3 sequence is 15 residues long. The CDR3: CASSVGGGVYNEQFF. The CDR3 nucleotides are TGTGCCAGCAGCGTCGGGGGGGGGGTCTACAATGAGCAGTTCTTC.

At least ten counts were recorded for this clonotype. The chain links TRBV7-8 to TRBJ2-2; no firm D call. This CDR3 spans 15 amino acids. Per germline, CDR1 SGHVS and CDR2 FQNEAQ. V lost 7 bases, J lost 4 bases, and 16 bases lay in between. The CDR3: CASTSDGPGTGELFF. DNA of the CDR3: TGTGCCAGCACCTCGGACGGACCTGGCACCGGGGAGCTGTTTTTT.

This clonotype was counted at least ten times. The chain is built from TRBV4-1 and TRBJ2-1; a possible D gene is TRBD1 (6 bases). V was clipped by 2 bases and J by 4 bases, with 15 bases between them. Germline CDR1 is MGHRA and CDR2 is YSYEKL. The CDR3 is 16 residues long. The CDR3 loop reads CASSQTQGPLYNEQFF. In DNA, the CDR3 is TGCGCCAGCAGCCAAACCCAGGGGCCTCTATACAATGAGCAGTTCTTC.

This clonotype occurred many times. The chain joins TRBV7-9 to TRBJ2-7; TRBD1 might be the D (6 bases). Trimming took 3 bases from V and 5 from J, leaving 11 bases between them. Germline CDR1 SEHNR, CDR2 FQNEAQ (reference sequence). The CDR3 extends over 13 amino acids. The CDR3 spells CASSFQGLNEQYF. DNA for the CDR3: TGTGCCAGCAGCTTCCAGGGGCTCAACGAGCAGTACTTC.

This clonotype has just a few counts. The chain recombines TRBV2 with TRBJ2-3; the D is unclear. The V end was cut by 6 bases, the J end by 0 bases, with 16 bases between. Germline V gene sequence: CDR1 SNHLY, CDR2 FYNNEI. The CDR3 runs to 16 residues. The DNA of the CDR3 is TGTGCCAGCAGCGACCCTGCAGCATCTAGCACAGATACGCAGTATTTT. It codes for CASSDPAASSTDTQYF.

There are many counts of this clonotype. CDR3: CASSQAGGRTGELFF. CDR3 in DNA: TGCGCCAGCAGCCAAGCGGGGGGGCGCACCGGGGAGCTGTTTTTT. The J gene is TRBJ2-2, the V gene TRBV4-1, with 8 bases aligning to TRBD2. The trim removed 1 base at V and 4 bases at J, leaving 2 bases unmatched. Germline loops: CDR1 MGHRA, CDR2 YSYEKL. CDR3 length: 15 amino acids.

There are many counts of this clonotype. V and J are TRBV6-5 and TRBJ2-2, with D perhaps matching TRBD2 (5 bases). This CDR3 has 17 amino acids. The ends were cut back, 0 bases at V and 7 bases at J, with 18 bases in the middle. CDR1 is MNHEY and CDR2 is SVGAGI in the germline V gene. The CDR3 here is CASSYSRGPGSGGELFF. The CDR3 region has the DNA TGTGCCAGCAGTTACTCACGGGGTCCAGGTTCGGGCGGGGAGCTGTTTTTT.

This clonotype has more than one count but fewer than ten. This chain uses TRBV5-4 with TRBJ2-2; 13 bases fit TRBD2. The J segment lost 3 bases and the V segment lost 0 bases, leaving 8 bases of the junction unmatched. Germline assignment: CDR1 SGHNT and CDR2 YYREEE (reference sequence). The CDR3 length is 19 residues. The CDR3 sequence: CASSLAGLAGLGYTGELFF. CDR3 bases: TGTGCCAGCAGCTTGGCGGGACTAGCGGGGTTGGGTTACACCGGGGAGCTGTTTTTT.

In this sample, this clonotype turned up many times. The J gene is TRBJ2-1, the V gene TRBV5-8; TRBD2 is a possible D gene (6 bases). The CDR3 contains 17 residues. CDR1 SGHTS and CDR2 YDEGEE come from the germline V gene. V was cut by 0 bases and J by 9 bases, with 22 bases left in between. CDR3 sequence: CASSLAEGLLRIGEQFF. In DNA, the CDR3 is TGTGCCAGCAGCTTGGCGGAGGGGCTGCTAAGGATTGGTGAGCAGTTCTTC.

This clonotype was seen ten or more times. The V and J genes are TRBV7-9 and TRBJ2-7; 7 bases are shared with TRBD2. V was pared by 5 bases and J by 1 base, with 5 bases of the junction left unmatched. The V gene's germline CDR1 is SEHNR and CDR2 FQNEAQ (reference sequence). The CDR3 loop spans 14 amino acids. CDR3 sequence reads: CASSRTSSSYEQYF. The CDR3 coding sequence is TGTGCCAGCAGCCGGACTAGTAGTTCCTACGAGCAGTACTTC.

This clonotype was seen ten or more times. V is TRBV27 and J is TRBJ2-7; 11 positions match TRBD1. Germline assignment: CDR1 MNHEY and CDR2 SMNVEV (reference sequence). With V trimmed by 4 bases and J by 4 bases, 9 bases remained unmatched. The CDR3 covers 16 residues. DNA for the CDR3: TGTGCCAGCAGTTCGCCACTCCGGGACAGGGGGTACGAGCAGTACTTC. Its protein is CASSSPLRDRGYEQYF.